These 20 T cell receptor beta chains came from one sample sequenced in a study of long-term antiretroviral therapy in people with HIV. Run at survey level, the immunoSEQ assay was version v3.0. Assay used: immunoSEQ multiplex PCR; TCRdb lists only in-frame clones, some missing. This sample has roughly 32,000 clones, with around 97% found just once. Sample: unsorted PBMCs, taken 7.6 years after starting antiretroviral therapy. The receptors stem from a man aged 25-45 years with HIV.

The V and J genes are TRBV30 and TRBJ2-1; perhaps TRBD2 as D (5 bases). The V gene lost 0 bases and the J gene lost 7 bases, with 10 bases spanning the gap. Germline-derived CDR1 and CDR2 are GTSNPN and SVGIG (reference sequence). This CDR3 has 13 residues. The DNA for the CDR3 is TGTGCCTGGAGTGTCGGGCCGGGAAATGAGCAGTTCTTC. Its protein is CAWSVGPGNEQFF.

The chain links TRBV4-2 to TRBJ1-1; D possibly corresponds to TRBD1 (5 bases). V lost 0 bases and J 1 base, leaving 15 bases between the germline ends. The CDR3 has 17 residues. From germline, CDR1 is LGHNA and CDR2 YNFKEQ. The CDR3 loop is CASSQEPGLGQNTEAFF. DNA for the CDR3: TGTGCCAGCAGCCAAGAACCGGGCTTGGGGCAGAACACTGAAGCTTTCTTT.

The chain carries TRBV5-1 and TRBJ1-1; 7 bases match TRBD1. The CDR3 spans 16 residues. Germline V gene lookup returns CDR1 SGHRS and CDR2 YFSETQ. With 4 bases clipped from V and 5 bases from J, the junction kept 14 bases outside the gene matches. CDR3 region: CASSGYVGQGVTEAFF. CDR3 DNA sequence: TGCGCCAGCAGCGGCTACGTCGGGCAGGGGGTAACTGAAGCTTTCTTT.

The rearrangement joins TRBV7-9 to TRBJ2-1; D perhaps matches TRBD1 (5 bases). The germline gives CDR1 SEHNR, CDR2 FQNEAQ (reference sequence). This CDR3 is built from 14 residues. V lost 8 bases, J lost 4 bases, and 15 bases lay in between. CDR3 residues: CASQKGPLYNEQFF. The CDR3 bases are TGTGCCAGCCAGAAGGGGCCGCTATACAATGAGCAGTTCTTC.

Details on this clone: One junction end disagrees with the germline gene, perhaps due to a read error. This chain links TRBV7-7 with TRBJ2-1; 8 bases agree with TRBD1. This CDR3 spans 15 amino acids. Germline assignment: CDR1 SSHAT and CDR2 FNYEAQ (reference sequence). The CDR3 here is CASSSGQGLGGEQFF. The CDR3 DNA reads as TGTGCTAGCAGCTCCGGACAGGGACTGGGCGGTGAGCAGTTCTTC.

V is TRBV6-5 and J is TRBJ1-6, with 7 bases lining up with TRBD1. Germline-derived CDR1 and CDR2 are MNHEY and SVGAGI. The junction had 6 bases not matched to a gene; V was cut back by 1 base and J by 9 bases. The CDR3 length is 15 residues. The CDR3 region has the DNA TGTGCCAGCAGTTACTTTCAGGGGGGTGCTTCACCCCTCCACTTT. Protein product: CASSYFQGGASPLHF.

The gene calls are TRBV2 and TRBJ1-2, with D tentatively TRBD1 (5 bases). Trimming cost V 8 bases and J 10 bases, with 20 bases left between them. The CDR3 has 13 amino acids. Germline V gene sequence: CDR1 SNHLY, CDR2 FYNNEI. The CDR3 region is CASGGEIFGSYTF. In DNA form, the CDR3 reads TGTGCCAGCGGGGGAGAGATTTTTGGGTCCTACACCTTC. The entire variable domain, with the rest obtained from reference TRBV2 and TRBJ1-2, is as follows: EPEVTQTPSHQVTQMGQEVILRCVPISNHLYFYWYRQILGQKVEFLVSFYNNEISEKSEIFDDQFSVERPDGSNFTLKIRSTKLEDSAMYFCASGGEIFGSYTFGSGTRLTVV.

V and J are TRBV19 and TRBJ2-7; D is possibly TRBD1 (5 bases). Trimming cost V 2 bases and J 2 bases, with 13 bases left between them. Germline V gene sequence: CDR1 LNHDA, CDR2 SQIVND (reference sequence). The CDR3 runs to 15 residues. CDR3 sequence (DNA): TGTGCCAGTAGTATACAGGCAGGGATGACCTACGAGCAGTACTTC. Translated, it gives CASSIQAGMTYEQYF.

The J gene is TRBJ1-4, the V gene TRBV10-3; D not resolved. Germline CDR1 ENHRY, CDR2 SYGVKD. The germline V and J ends were trimmed by 6 bases and 0 bases, with 11 bases remaining between them. This CDR3 spans 15 amino acids. The CDR3, as DNA: TGTGCCATCAGGGCATGGGGTGCAACTAATGAAAAACTGTTTTTT. Protein: CAIRAWGATNEKLFF.

The V gene is TRBV4-1, the J gene TRBJ2-2; no definite D call. This CDR3 has 15 residues. The germline gives CDR1 MGHRA, CDR2 YSYEKL. Trimming pared 0 bases from V and 7 bases from J, leaving 12 bases between. CDR3 coding DNA: TGCGCCAGCAGCCAAGAAGGGCGAGGTCACGGGGAGCTGTTTTTT. Its translation: CASSQEGRGHGELFF.

The chain joins TRBV7-3 to TRBJ1-3, with D maybe TRBD1 (5 bases). Germline-derived CDR1 and CDR2 are SGHTA and FQGTGA. The V and J ends lost 3 bases and 4 bases respectively, with 10 bases between them. CDR3 length: 14 amino acids. This CDR3 is CASSLAGFGNTIYF. The CDR3 DNA follows: TGTGCCAGCAGCTTGGCAGGGTTCGGAAACACCATATATTTT.

This rearrangement joins TRBV5-6 to TRBJ2-3, with D possibly being TRBD1 or TRBD2 (5 bases each). CDR1 is SGHDT and CDR2 is YYEEEE in the germline V gene. V gave up 4 bases and J gave up 3 bases, with 15 bases separating them. There are 15 residues in the CDR3. The CDR3 region is CASSIRDGNTDTQYF. In DNA, the CDR3 is TGTGCCAGCAGCATCAGGGACGGGAATACAGATACGCAGTATTTT.

The chain has TRBV6-1 and TRBJ1-1; TRBD1 might be the D (5 bases). The CDR3 loop spans 13 amino acids. CDR1 and CDR2 from the germline V gene are MNHNS and SASEGT. V lost 8 bases and J 4 bases, leaving 14 bases between the germline ends. Here the CDR3 reads CASFPYGGTEAFF. The CDR3 bases are TGTGCCAGCTTCCCCTACGGGGGCACTGAAGCTTTCTTT.

The V and J genes are TRBV7-2 and TRBJ2-3; D is possibly TRBD1 (6 bases). CDR1 is SGHTA, CDR2 FQGNSA, per germline. The CDR3 loop spans 13 amino acids. V gave up 5 bases and J gave up 2 bases, with 8 bases separating them. CDR3 nucleotide sequence: TGTGCCAGCAGCGGACAGCACACAGATACGCAGTATTTT. It yields the protein CASSGQHTDTQYF. Combining the CDR3 with reference TRBV7-2 and TRBJ2-3 gives the whole variable domain GAGVSQSPSNKVTEKGKDVELRCDPISGHTALYWYRQSLGQGLEFLIYFQGNSAPDKSGLPSDRFSAERTGGSVSTLTIQRTQQEDSAVYLCASSGQHTDTQYFGPGTRLTVL.

V gene TRBV4-1 combines with J gene TRBJ2-5; 8 bases match TRBD1. Germline V lookup: CDR1 MGHRA, CDR2 YSYEKL. Trimming at V came to 3 bases and at J to 2 bases, leaving 8 bases not matched to a gene. This CDR3 has 16 residues. CDR3 loop: CASSHLTGANQETQYF. In DNA, the CDR3 is TGCGCCAGCAGCCATTTGACAGGGGCGAATCAAGAGACCCAGTACTTC.

In its sample, this clone was seen once. This rearrangement joins TRBV2 to TRBJ2-2; maybe TRBD2 (6 bases). CDR3 length: 13 residues. V lost 4 bases and J lost 6, with 9 bases in between. The germline V gene has CDR1 SNHLY and CDR2 FYNNEI. The CDR3 sequence is CASSVRDSGELFF. DNA of the CDR3: TGTGCCAGCAGTGTAAGGGACTCCGGGGAGCTGTTTTTT.

The chain employs TRBV6-5 and TRBJ1-2, with unresolved D. Looked up from germline, CDR1 is MNHEY and CDR2 is SVGAGI. The CDR3 loop spans 13 amino acids. The V and J ends lost 0 bases and 8 bases respectively, with 10 bases between them. The CDR3 region is CASSYSTTSGYTF. CDR3 bases: TGTGCCAGCAGTTACTCGACGACTTCGGGCTACACCTTC.

The rearrangement joins TRBV29-1 to TRBJ1-1; no clear D gene. This CDR3 is 13 amino acids long. Trimming took 6 bases from V and 1 from J, leaving 12 bases between them. CDR1 and CDR2 from the germline V gene are SQVTM and ANQGSEA. The DNA of the CDR3 is TGCAGCGTCTTTGGACGCAAGAACACTGAAGCTTTCTTT. This translates into CSVFGRKNTEAFF. The full variable domain, with the rest looked up from reference TRBV29-1 and TRBJ1-1, is SAVISQKPSRDICQRGTSLTIQCQVDSQVTMMFWYRQQPGQSLTLIATANQGSEATYESGFVIDKFPISRPNLTFSTLTVSNMSPEDSSIYLCSVFGRKNTEAFFGQGTRLTVV.

The CDR3 reads CAWTEDRGQPQHF. In nucleotides, the CDR3 is TGTGCCTGGACCGAGGACAGGGGTCAGCCCCAGCATTTT. The chain links TRBV30 to TRBJ1-5, with 9 bases fitting TRBD1. This CDR3 comprises 13 residues. V was pared by 4 bases and J by 6 bases, with 4 bases of the junction left unmatched. Germline-derived CDR1 and CDR2 are GTSNPN and SVGIG (reference sequence).

The J gene is TRBJ2-7, the V gene TRBV19; D may correspond to TRBD1 or TRBD2 (7 bases each). V lost 7 bases and J lost 6, with 19 bases in between. Germline CDR1 is LNHDA and CDR2 is SQIVND (reference sequence). The CDR3 spans 14 residues. CDR3: CASNRQGGFGEQYF. CDR3 in DNA: TGTGCCAGTAATAGACAGGGAGGGTTCGGCGAGCAGTACTTC.